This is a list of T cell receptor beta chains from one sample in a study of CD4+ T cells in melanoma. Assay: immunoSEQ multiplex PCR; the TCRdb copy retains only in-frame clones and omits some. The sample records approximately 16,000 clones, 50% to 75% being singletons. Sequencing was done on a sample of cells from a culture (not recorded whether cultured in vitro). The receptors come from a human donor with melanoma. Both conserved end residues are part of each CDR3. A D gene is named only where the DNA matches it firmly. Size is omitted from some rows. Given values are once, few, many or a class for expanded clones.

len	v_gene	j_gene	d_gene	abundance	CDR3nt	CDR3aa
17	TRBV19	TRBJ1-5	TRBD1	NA	TGTGCCAGTAGTATAGGCCGGACAGGGAGTTTGAGGCAGCCCCAGCATTTT	CASSIGRTGSLRQPQHF
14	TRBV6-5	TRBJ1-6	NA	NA	TGTGCCAGCAGTTACAAGGGACTTGATTCACCCCTCCACTTT	CASSYKGLDSPLHF
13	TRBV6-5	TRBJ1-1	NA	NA	TGTGCCAGCAGTTCCCGTTTCACAGTTGAAGCTTTCTTT	CASSSRFTVEAFF
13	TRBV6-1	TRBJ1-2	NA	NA	TGTGCCAGCAGCCTCGACAGGACCTATGGCTACACCTTC	CASSLDRTYGYTF
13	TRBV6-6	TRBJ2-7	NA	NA	TGTGCCAGAACGAGGGGTCTAGATTACGAGCAGTACTTC	CARTRGLDYEQYF
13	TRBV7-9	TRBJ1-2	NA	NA	TGTGCCAGCAGCCCACAATACCCCTATGGCTACACCTTC	CASSPQYPYGYTF
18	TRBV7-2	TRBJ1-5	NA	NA	TGTGCCAGCAGCCGAATCCTAGGGTCCTCGGGGAGCAATCAGCCCCAGCATTTT	CASSRILGSSGSNQPQHF
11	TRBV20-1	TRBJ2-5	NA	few	TGCAGTGGGGGGCTTCGGGGGACCCAGTACTTC	CSGGLRGTQYF
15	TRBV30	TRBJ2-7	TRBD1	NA	TGTGCCTGGAGCGACACAGGGGGCCGTCTGGGAGAGCAGTACTTC	CAWSDTGGRLGEQYF
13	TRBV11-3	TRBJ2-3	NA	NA	TGTGCCAGCAGCAAAAACTCGGCGGATACGCAGTATTTT	CASSKNSADTQYF
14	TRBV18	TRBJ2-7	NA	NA	TGTGCCAGCCAGGGGGGAGACATCTTGCGGGAGCAGTACTTC	CASQGGDILREQYF
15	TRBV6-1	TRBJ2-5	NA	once	TGTGCCAGCAGTCCTGGTGTTGGGGGGCGGGAGACCCAGTACTTC	CASSPGVGGRETQYF
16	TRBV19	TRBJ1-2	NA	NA	TGTGCCAGTAGTGTAGGAGGGTCGCTAACTAACTATGGCTACACCTTC	CASSVGGSLTNYGYTF
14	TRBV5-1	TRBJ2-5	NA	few	TGCGCCAGCAGCTTGGACGGGTTACGCGAGACCCAGTACTTC	CASSLDGLRETQYF
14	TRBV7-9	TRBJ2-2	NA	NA	TGTGCCAGCCTCTCGGGTCAAGGTCGAGGGGAGCTGTTTTTT	CASLSGQGRGELFF
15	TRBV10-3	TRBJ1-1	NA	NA	TGTGCCATCAGTGAGTTAAACTCCGGGGACACTGAAGCTTTCTTT	CAISELNSGDTEAFF
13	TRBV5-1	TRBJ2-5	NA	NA	TGCGCCAGCAGCTTGAGGCCAAAAGAGACCCAGTACTTC	CASSLRPKETQYF
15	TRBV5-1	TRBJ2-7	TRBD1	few	TGCGCCAGCAGCTTGTTTTCAGGGGGTCCCATCGAGCAGTACTTC	CASSLFSGGPIEQYF
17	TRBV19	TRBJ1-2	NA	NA	TGTGCCAGTAGTGTATTGAGGACAGACTCCGCTAACTATGGCTACACCTTC	CASSVLRTDSANYGYTF
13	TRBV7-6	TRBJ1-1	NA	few	TGTGCCAGCAGCTTAGCTGAGAACACTGAAGCTTTCTTT	CASSLAENTEAFF
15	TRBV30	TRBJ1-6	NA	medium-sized	TGTGCCTGGAGTGTACTACCGGGGGCTAATTCACCCCTCCACTTT	CAWSVLPGANSPLHF
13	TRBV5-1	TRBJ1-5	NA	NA	TGTGCCAGCAGCTTGAATTCCTGGGGGGCCCAGCATTTT	CASSLNSWGAQHF
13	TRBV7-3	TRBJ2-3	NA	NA	TGTGCCAGCAGCTTAACATCGGGAGATACGCAGTATTTT	CASSLTSGDTQYF
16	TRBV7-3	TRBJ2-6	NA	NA	TGTGCCAGCAGCTTAGTCGGTAGCTCTGGGGCCAACGTCCTGACTTTC	CASSLVGSSGANVLTF
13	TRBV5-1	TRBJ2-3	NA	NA	TGCGCCAGCAGCTTGGATTCTCCAGATACGCAGTATTTT	CASSLDSPDTQYF
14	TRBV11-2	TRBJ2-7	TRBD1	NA	TGTGCCAGCAGCTTAGGGACAACAGGGGACGAGCAGTACTTC	CASSLGTTGDEQYF
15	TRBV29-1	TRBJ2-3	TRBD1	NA	TGCAGCGTTGCCCGACAGGGGGCCCCAACAGATACGCAGTATTTT	CSVARQGAPTDTQYF
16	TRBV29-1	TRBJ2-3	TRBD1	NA	TGCAGCGTTGCCTCTGGGGACAGGGTATATGCAGATACGCAGTATTTT	CSVASGDRVYADTQYF
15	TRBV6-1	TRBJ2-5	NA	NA	TGTGCCAGCAGCGTTGTCCCCGGGAGTAGGCAGACCCAGTACTTC	CASSVVPGSRQTQYF
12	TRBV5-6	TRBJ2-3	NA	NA	TGTGCCAGCAGCTTGTCTGTGTATACGCAGTATTTT	CASSLSVYTQYF
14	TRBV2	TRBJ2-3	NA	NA	TGTGCCAGCAAAAAAGGAGGGGCGGCAGATACGCAGTATTTT	CASKKGGAADTQYF
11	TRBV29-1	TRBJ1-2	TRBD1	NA	TGCAGCGTTCAGGGGGCCGCTGGCTACACCTTC	CSVQGAAGYTF
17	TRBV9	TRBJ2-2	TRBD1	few	TGTGCCAGCAGCGGACAGGCCGGGACAGGGCCCACCGGGGAGCTGTTTTTT	CASSGQAGTGPTGELFF
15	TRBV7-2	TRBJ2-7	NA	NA	TGTGCCAGCAGCTTACTCCCAGGGGGGGCCTACGAGCAGTACTTC	CASSLLPGGAYEQYF
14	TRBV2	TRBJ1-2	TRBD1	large	TGTGCCAGCAGTGCCCTGGGACAGACAGGCGGCTACACCTTC	CASSALGQTGGYTF
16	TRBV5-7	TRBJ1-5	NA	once	TGTGCCAGCAGCTCCCCCCTTGCTCGTAGAAATCAGCCCCAGCATTTT	CASSSPLARRNQPQHF
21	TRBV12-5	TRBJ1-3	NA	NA	TGTGCTAGTGGTTTTAAGCCGATCCCGGGACTCGGGACTTTTTCTGGAAACACCATATATTTT	CASGFKPIPGLGTFSGNTIYF
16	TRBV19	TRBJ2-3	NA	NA	TGTGCCAGTAGTCCAGACCGAGGGGGAAGCACAGATACGCAGTATTTT	CASSPDRGGSTDTQYF
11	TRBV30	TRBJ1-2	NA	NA	TGTGCCTTACCGGCCTACTATGGCTACACCTTC	CALPAYYGYTF
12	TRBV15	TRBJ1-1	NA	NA	TGTGCCACCGGCAGAGATAAATCGGAAGCTTTCTTT	CATGRDKSEAFF
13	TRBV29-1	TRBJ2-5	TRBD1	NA	TGCAGCGTCGAGGGACAGATCGCAGAGACCCAGTACTTC	CSVEGQIAETQYF
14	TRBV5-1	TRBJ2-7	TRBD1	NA	TGCGCCAGCAGCCGACAGGGGGATGGATACGAGCAGTACTTC	CASSRQGDGYEQYF
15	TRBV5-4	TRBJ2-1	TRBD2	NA	TGTGCCAGCAGCTTGGCTAGCGGGGGGGCATATGAGCAGTTCTTC	CASSLASGGAYEQFF
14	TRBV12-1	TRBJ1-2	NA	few	TGTGCCAGCAGCCTCCAGGTGCCTAACTATGGCTACACCTTC	CASSLQVPNYGYTF
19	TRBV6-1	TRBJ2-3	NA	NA	TGTGCCAGCAGTGAGGAGTTGAGCGGAACTCCGTGGGGCACAGATACGCAGTATTTT	CASSEELSGTPWGTDTQYF
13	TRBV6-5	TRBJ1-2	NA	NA	TGTGCCAGCAGTGATACGGGTGACTATGGCTACACCTTC	CASSDTGDYGYTF
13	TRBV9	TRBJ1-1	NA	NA	TGTGCCAGCAGCGTCACAGGGACCACTGAAGCTTTCTTT	CASSVTGTTEAFF
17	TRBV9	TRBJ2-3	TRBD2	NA	TGTGCCAGCAGCGATCCCGAGACTAGCGGCCTCACAGATACGCAGTATTTT	CASSDPETSGLTDTQYF
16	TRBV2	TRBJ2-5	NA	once	TGTGCCAGCAGTGGAGGTTCTGAAGGGGGGGCAGAGACCCAGTACTTC	CASSGGSEGGAETQYF
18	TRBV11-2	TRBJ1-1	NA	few	TGTGCCAGCAGCTTAGATCCCAGGAGGCGGCGCCTGAACACTGAAGCTTTCTTT	CASSLDPRRRRLNTEAFF